Listed below are T cell receptor beta chains from one sample, sequenced in a study of CD8+CD57+ T cells in acquired aplastic anemia. TCRdb fed the reads into MiXCR, producing one record per CDR3 protein. The sample includes more than 200,000 distinct CDR3 sequences, about half of them seen just once. Sequences were obtained from sorted CD4+, CD8+, or CD8+CD57+ T cells (not recorded which) from PBMCs. The receptors derive from a human donor with aplastic anemia. Both conserved end residues are part of each CDR3. Fields, in order: D gene, clone size, V gene, J gene, CDR3 protein, CDR3 DNA. D genes are given only for firm matches. Expanded clones get a size class; other rows say once, few or many, or leave the size out.

d_call: -
clone_size: -
v_call: TRBV12-3/TRBV12-4
j_call: TRBJ1-2
cdr3_aa: CASSLGGLNYGYTF
cdr3_nt: TGTGCCAGCAGTTTAGGAGGCCTCAACTATGGCTACACCTTC

d_call: -
clone_size: many
v_call: TRBV19
j_call: TRBJ1-5
cdr3_aa: CASSILSGDSNQPQHF
cdr3_nt: TGTGCCAGTAGTATACTGTCAGGGGATAGCAATCAGCCCCAGCATTTT

d_call: -
clone_size: many
v_call: TRBV2
j_call: TRBJ1-5
cdr3_aa: CASSPHLGEGSQPQHF
cdr3_nt: TGTGCCAGCAGTCCCCACCTCGGGGAGGGGAGTCAGCCCCAGCATTTT

d_call: TRBD1
clone_size: many
v_call: TRBV6-1
j_call: TRBJ1-2
cdr3_aa: CASSRQGRNYGYTF
cdr3_nt: TGTGCCAGCAGTCGACAGGGACGGAACTATGGCTACACCTTC

d_call: TRBD2
clone_size: -
v_call: TRBV7-3
j_call: TRBJ2-1
cdr3_aa: CASSLTGGFDEQFF
cdr3_nt: TGTGCCAGCAGCTTGACGGGAGGGTTCGATGAGCAGTTCTTC

d_call: -
clone_size: few
v_call: TRBV28
j_call: TRBJ1-4
cdr3_aa: CASSAPGLRTNEKLFF
cdr3_nt: TGTGCCAGCAGTGCCCCAGGGCTCCGCACTAATGAAAAACTGTTTTTT

d_call: -
clone_size: -
v_call: TRBV6-5
j_call: TRBJ2-7
cdr3_aa: CASSYRGTVAAYPYEQYF
cdr3_nt: TGTGCCAGCAGTTACAGAGGGACGGTCGCGGCCTATCCCTACGAGCAGTACTTC

d_call: -
clone_size: few
v_call: TRBV7-2
j_call: TRBJ2-1
cdr3_aa: CASSPQGLLDNEQFF
cdr3_nt: TGTGCCAGCAGCCCTCAGGGGTTGTTGGACAATGAGCAGTTCTTC

d_call: TRBD1
clone_size: many
v_call: TRBV12-5
j_call: TRBJ2-1
cdr3_aa: CASGSGTGVAHEQFF
cdr3_nt: TGTGCTAGTGGTTCCGGGACAGGGGTCGCCCATGAGCAGTTCTTC

d_call: TRBD2
clone_size: many
v_call: TRBV20-1
j_call: TRBJ2-3
cdr3_aa: CSARAGGEGDTQYF
cdr3_nt: TGCAGTGCTCGAGCGGGGGGGGAGGGAGATACGCAGTATTTT

d_call: -
clone_size: -
v_call: TRBV10-3
j_call: TRBJ1-1
cdr3_aa: CAISGAGQVGEAFF
cdr3_nt: TGTGCCATCAGCGGAGCGGGCCAGGTCGGTGAAGCTTTCTTT

d_call: -
clone_size: many
v_call: TRBV6-5
j_call: TRBJ2-5
cdr3_aa: CASSRRENQETQYF
cdr3_nt: TGTGCCAGCAGCCGACGGGAGAACCAAGAGACCCAGTACTTC

d_call: -
clone_size: many
v_call: TRBV5-5
j_call: TRBJ1-2
cdr3_aa: CASSSRGRSYGYTF
cdr3_nt: TGTGCCAGCAGCTCCCGGGGCAGGAGCTATGGCTACACCTTC

d_call: -
clone_size: -
v_call: TRBV6-5
j_call: TRBJ1-5
cdr3_aa: CASGQGPNQPQHF
cdr3_nt: TGTGCCAGTGGTCAGGGACCCAATCAGCCCCAGCATTTT

d_call: -
clone_size: -
v_call: TRBV11-2
j_call: TRBJ1-1
cdr3_aa: CASSPRVGGRRTEAFF
cdr3_nt: TGTGCCAGCAGCCCCCGAGTTGGGGGGCGGAGGACTGAAGCTTTCTTT

d_call: -
clone_size: many
v_call: TRBV14
j_call: TRBJ2-5
cdr3_aa: CASSQGTTGEGETQYF
cdr3_nt: TGTGCCAGCAGCCAAGGAACCACAGGGGAGGGAGAGACCCAGTACTTC

d_call: -
clone_size: many
v_call: TRBV7-9
j_call: TRBJ1-6
cdr3_aa: CASSLSNSPLHF
cdr3_nt: TGTGCCAGCAGCTTAAGTAATTCACCCCTCCACTTT

d_call: -
clone_size: many
v_call: TRBV19
j_call: TRBJ1-3
cdr3_aa: CASSIGDRPGNTIYF
cdr3_nt: TGTGCCAGTAGTATAGGAGACAGGCCTGGAAACACCATATATTTT

d_call: -
clone_size: many
v_call: TRBV11-2
j_call: TRBJ1-2
cdr3_aa: CASAPGVYGYTF
cdr3_nt: TGTGCCAGCGCACCCGGGGTCTATGGCTACACCTTC

d_call: TRBD2
clone_size: -
v_call: TRBV2
j_call: TRBJ2-7
cdr3_aa: CATSGSPLAGGYEQYF
cdr3_nt: TGTGCCACCTCCGGCTCCCCACTAGCGGGGGGCTACGAGCAGTACTTC